The 3 T cell receptor beta chains below come from one sample, sequenced in a study of beta chain features in type 1 diabetes. Since all of the isolated RNA was reverse transcribed, expressed TCRB transcripts were what got sequenced. Assay: immunoSEQ multiplex PCR; the TCRdb copy retains only in-frame clones and omits some. The sample records 350,000 to 450,000 clones, around 14% being singletons. Sequencing was carried out using naive CD4+ T cells from blood. The receptor source for this set is a man younger than 45 in good health.

This clone came up a few times. The chain is built from TRBV4-1 and TRBJ2-5; the match to TRBD2 covers 11 bases. The junction had 11 bases not matched to a gene; V was cut back by 2 bases and J by 0 bases. This CDR3 is built from 19 residues. From germline, CDR1 is MGHRA and CDR2 YSYEKL. The CDR3 loop reads CASSQPTGTSGSYQETQYF. Written as DNA, the CDR3 is TGCGCCAGCAGCCAACCGACCGGGACTAGCGGCTCGTACCAAGAGACCCAGTACTTC.

This clone has just a few counts. The chain carries TRBV19 and TRBJ1-2; D gene ambiguous. V dropped 11 bases and J dropped 3 bases, with 10 bases sitting between them. Germline values: CDR1 LNHDA, CDR2 SQIVND (reference sequence). The CDR3 loop spans 11 amino acids. The CDR3 DNA reads as TGTGCCGGTGGGGAGGACTATGGCTACACCTTC. Translating it yields CAGGEDYGYTF.

The chain uses TRBV9 and TRBJ1-2; tentatively, D is TRBD1 (6 bases). The germline V and J ends were trimmed by 2 bases and 9 bases, with 11 bases remaining between them. The CDR3 length is 12 residues. Germline CDR1 SGDLS, CDR2 YYNGEE. CDR3 protein: CASSVNQGRYTF. The CDR3 DNA reads as TGTGCCAGCAGCGTCAATCAGGGGCGCTACACCTTC.